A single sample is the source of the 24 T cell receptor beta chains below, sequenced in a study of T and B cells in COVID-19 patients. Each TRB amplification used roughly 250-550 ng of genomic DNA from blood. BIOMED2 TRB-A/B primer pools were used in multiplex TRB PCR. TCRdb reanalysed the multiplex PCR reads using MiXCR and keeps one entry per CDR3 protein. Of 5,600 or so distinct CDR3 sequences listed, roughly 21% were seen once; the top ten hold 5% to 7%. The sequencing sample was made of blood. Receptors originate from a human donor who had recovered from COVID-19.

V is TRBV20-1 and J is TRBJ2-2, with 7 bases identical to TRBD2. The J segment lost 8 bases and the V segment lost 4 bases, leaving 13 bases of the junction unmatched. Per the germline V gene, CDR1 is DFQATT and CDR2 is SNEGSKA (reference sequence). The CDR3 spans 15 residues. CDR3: CSANSLADRGGELFF. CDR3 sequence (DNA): TGCAGTGCTAATTCTCTAGCGGACCGGGGAGGGGAGCTGTTTTTT.

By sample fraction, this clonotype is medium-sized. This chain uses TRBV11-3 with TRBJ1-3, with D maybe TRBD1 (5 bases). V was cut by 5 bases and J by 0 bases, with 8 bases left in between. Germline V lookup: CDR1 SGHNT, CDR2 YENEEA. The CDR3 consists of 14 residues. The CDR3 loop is CASSRGTSGNTIYF. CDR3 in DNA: TGTGCCAGCAGCCGAGGGACCTCTGGAAACACCATATATTTT.

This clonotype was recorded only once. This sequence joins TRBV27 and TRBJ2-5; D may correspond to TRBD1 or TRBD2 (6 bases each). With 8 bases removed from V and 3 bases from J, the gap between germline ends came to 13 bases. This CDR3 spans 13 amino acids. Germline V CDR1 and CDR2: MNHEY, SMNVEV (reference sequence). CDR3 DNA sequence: TGTGCCAGCCAGGACGGGGGCAAAGAGACCCAGTACTTC. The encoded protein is CASQDGGKETQYF.

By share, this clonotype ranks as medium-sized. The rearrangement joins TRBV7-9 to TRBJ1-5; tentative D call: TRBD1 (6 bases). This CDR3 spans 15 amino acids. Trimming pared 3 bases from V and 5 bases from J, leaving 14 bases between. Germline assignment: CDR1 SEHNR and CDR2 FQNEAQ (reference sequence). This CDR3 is CASSFTGAGDQPQHF. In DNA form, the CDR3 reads TGTGCCAGCAGCTTCACGGGGGCTGGGGATCAGCCCCAGCATTTT.

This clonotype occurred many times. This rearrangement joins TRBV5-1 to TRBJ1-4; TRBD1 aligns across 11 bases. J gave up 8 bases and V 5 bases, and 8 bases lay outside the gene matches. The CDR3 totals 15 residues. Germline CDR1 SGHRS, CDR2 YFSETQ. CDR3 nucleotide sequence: TGCGCCAGCAGGACGTCCGGGACAGGGGGGGAAAAACTGTTTTTT. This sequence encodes CASRTSGTGGEKLFF.

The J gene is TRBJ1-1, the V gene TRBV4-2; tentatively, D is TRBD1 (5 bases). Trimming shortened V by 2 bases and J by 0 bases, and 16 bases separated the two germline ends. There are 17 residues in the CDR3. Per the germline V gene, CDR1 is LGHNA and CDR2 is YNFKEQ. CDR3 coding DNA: TGTGCCAGCAGCCAACCTTCCGGGACCGGTATGAACACTGAAGCTTTCTTT. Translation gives CASSQPSGTGMNTEAFF.

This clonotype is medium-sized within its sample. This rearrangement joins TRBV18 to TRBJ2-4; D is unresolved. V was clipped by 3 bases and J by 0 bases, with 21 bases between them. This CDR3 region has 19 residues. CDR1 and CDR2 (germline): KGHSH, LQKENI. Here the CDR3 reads CASSPSLPTELLAKNIQYF. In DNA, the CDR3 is TGTGCCAGCTCACCTTCCCTCCCCACAGAGCTTTTAGCCAAAAACATTCAGTACTTC.

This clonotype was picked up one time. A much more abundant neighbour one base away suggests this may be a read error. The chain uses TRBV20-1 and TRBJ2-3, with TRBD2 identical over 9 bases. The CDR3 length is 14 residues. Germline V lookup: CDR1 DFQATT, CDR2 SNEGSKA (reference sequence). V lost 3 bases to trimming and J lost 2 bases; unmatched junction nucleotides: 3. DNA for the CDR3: TGCAGTGCTAGTAGACTAGCGGACACAGATACGCAGTATTTT. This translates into CSASRLADTDTQYF.

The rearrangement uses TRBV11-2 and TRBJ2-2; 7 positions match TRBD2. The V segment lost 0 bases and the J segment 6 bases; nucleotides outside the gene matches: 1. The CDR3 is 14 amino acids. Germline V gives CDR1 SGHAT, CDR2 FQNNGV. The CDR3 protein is CASSLDRGAGELFF. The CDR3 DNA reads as TGTGCCAGCAGCTTAGATCGGGGGGCCGGGGAGCTGTTTTTT. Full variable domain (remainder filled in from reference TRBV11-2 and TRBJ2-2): EAGVAQSPRYKIIEKRQSVAFWCNPISGHATLYWYQQILGQGPKLLIQFQNNGVVDDSQLPKDRFSAERLKGVDSTLKIQPAKLEDSAVYLCASSLDRGAGELFFGEGSRLTVL.

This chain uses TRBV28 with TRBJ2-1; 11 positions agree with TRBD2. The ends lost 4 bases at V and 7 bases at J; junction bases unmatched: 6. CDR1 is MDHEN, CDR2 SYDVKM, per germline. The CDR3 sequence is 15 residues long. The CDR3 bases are TGTGCCAGCAGTTCGACTAGCGGGATTTTAAATGAGCAGTTCTTC. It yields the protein CASSSTSGILNEQFF.

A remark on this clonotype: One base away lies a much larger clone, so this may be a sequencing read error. The DNA for the CDR3 is TGCAGCCTTATAGTCAAGAGCAATCAGCCCCAGCATTTT. It yields the protein CSLIVKSNQPQHF. V usage is TRBV29-1 and J usage is TRBJ1-5; D remains unclear. The V gene lost 8 bases and the J gene lost 1 base, with 12 bases spanning the gap. Germline lookup yields CDR1 SQVTM and CDR2 ANQGSEA. This CDR3 has 13 residues.

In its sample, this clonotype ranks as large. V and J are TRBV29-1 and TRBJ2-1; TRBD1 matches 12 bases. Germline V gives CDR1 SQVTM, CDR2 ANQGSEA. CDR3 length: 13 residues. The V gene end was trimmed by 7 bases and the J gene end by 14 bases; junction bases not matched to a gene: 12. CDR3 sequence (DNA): TGCAGCGCATCGGGACAGGGGGCAAGGTATGAGTTCTTC. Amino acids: CSASGQGARYEFF.

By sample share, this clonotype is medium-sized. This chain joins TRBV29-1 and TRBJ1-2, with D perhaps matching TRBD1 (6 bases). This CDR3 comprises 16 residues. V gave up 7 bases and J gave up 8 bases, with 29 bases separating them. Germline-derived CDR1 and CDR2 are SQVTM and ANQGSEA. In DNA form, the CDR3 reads TGCAGCGCCGCTGGTCTTTCGACAGGCGGGGATCAGGGCTACACCTTC. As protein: CSAAGLSTGGDQGYTF.

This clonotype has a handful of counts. The CDR3 DNA reads as TGTGCCAGCGCCCCTGGTGGCAGGGGGAGAACTGAAGCTTTCTTT. As protein: CASAPGGRGRTEAFF. The V gene is TRBV12-3 or TRBV12-4, the J gene TRBJ1-1; the match to TRBD1 covers 7 bases. The CDR3 covers 15 residues. V lost 8 bases, J lost 5 bases, and 14 bases stayed unmatched.

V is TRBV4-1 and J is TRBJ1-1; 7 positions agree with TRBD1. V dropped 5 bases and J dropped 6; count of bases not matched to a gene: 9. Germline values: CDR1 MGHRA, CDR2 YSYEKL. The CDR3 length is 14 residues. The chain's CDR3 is CASSSLTGMPEAFF. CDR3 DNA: TGCGCCAGCAGCTCCCTGACAGGGATGCCTGAAGCTTTCTTT.

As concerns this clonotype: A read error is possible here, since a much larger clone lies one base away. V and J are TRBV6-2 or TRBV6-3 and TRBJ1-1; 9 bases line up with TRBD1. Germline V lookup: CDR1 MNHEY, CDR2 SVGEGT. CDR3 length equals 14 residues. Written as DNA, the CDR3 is TGTGCCGGCAGATCGACAGGGGGGAACACTGAAGCTTTCTTT. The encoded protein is CAGRSTGGNTEAFF.

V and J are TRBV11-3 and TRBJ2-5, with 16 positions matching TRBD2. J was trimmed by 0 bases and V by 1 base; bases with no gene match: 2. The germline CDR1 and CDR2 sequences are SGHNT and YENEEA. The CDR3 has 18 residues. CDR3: CASSLAGLAGGYQETQYF. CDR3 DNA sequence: TGTGCCAGCAGCTTAGCGGGACTAGCGGGGGGGTACCAAGAGACCCAGTACTTC.

The CDR3 nucleotides read TGTGCCAGCAGCCAGAGCTCGGGACAATATGAAAAACTGTTTTTT. This translates into CASSQSSGQYEKLFF. The chain uses TRBV4-2 and TRBJ1-4, with a possible D match to TRBD1 (6 bases). Germline CDR1 and CDR2: LGHNA and YNFKEQ. V was pared by 3 bases and J by 6 bases, with 14 bases between. This CDR3 has 15 residues.

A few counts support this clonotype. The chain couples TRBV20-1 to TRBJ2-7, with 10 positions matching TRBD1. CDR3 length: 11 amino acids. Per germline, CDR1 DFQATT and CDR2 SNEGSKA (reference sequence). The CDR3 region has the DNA TGCCGATGGACAGGGGGGAACGAGCAGTACTTC. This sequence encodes CRWTGGNEQYF.

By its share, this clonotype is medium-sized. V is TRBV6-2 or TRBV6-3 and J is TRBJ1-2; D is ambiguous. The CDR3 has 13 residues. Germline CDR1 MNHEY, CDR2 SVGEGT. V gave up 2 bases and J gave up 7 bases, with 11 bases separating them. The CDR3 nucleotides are TGTGCCAGCAGTTACACCCCAGGCCGTGGCTACACCTTC. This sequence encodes CASSYTPGRGYTF.

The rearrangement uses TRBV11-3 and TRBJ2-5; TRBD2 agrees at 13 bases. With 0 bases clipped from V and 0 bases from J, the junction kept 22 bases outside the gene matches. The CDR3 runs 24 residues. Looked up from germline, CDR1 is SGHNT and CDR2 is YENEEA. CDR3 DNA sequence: TGTGCCAGCAGCTTAGACCCCCGAATCGGGCCCTCATCACTAGCGGGGGGGTACCAAGAGACCCAGTACTTC. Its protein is CASSLDPRIGPSSLAGGYQETQYF.

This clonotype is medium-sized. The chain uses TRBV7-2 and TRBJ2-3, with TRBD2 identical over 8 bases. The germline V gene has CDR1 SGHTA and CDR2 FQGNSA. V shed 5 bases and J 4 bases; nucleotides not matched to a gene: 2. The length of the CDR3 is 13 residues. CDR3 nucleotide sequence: TGTGCCAGCAGCCGACTAGCGTCAGATACGCAGTATTTT. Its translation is CASSRLASDTQYF.

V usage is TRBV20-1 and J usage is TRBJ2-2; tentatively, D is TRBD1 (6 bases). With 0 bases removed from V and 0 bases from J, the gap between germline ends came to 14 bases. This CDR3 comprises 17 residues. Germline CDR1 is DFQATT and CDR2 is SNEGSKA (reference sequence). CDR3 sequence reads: CSARDLQGPSNTGELFF. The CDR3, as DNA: TGCAGTGCTAGAGATTTACAGGGCCCTTCGAACACCGGGGAGCTGTTTTTT.

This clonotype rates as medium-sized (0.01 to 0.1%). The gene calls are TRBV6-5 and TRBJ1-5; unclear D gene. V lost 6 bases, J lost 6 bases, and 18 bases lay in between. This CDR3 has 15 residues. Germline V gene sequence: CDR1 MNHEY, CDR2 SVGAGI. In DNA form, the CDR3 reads TGTGCCAGCAGCCGCTCGGTCGCTAAAGGTCAGCCCCAGCATTTT. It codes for CASSRSVAKGQPQHF.